This TCR beta chain was identified in a study of shared clonotypes between healthy human individuals. CD45RO-negative, CCR7-selected cells formed the naive CD8 fraction, which excluded terminally differentiated effector memory CD45RA+ cells. The donor cohort consisted entirely of Caucasian adults residing in Nashville, Tennessee. Investigators spread the genomic DNA of each subset evenly over several immunoSEQ plates. It was around 180 ng DNA, about 30,000 T cell genomes, that sorted-subset replicate PCRs used. Authors' processing steps: ImmunoSEQ gave junction-only sequences without quality scores, so filtering differed. Assay used: immunoSEQ multiplex PCR; TCRdb lists only in-frame clones, some missing. V, J and clone size are taken as reported in that table, and D and trimming were inferred from the DNA itself. This sample yields some 740,000 clones, of which around 93% are seen a single time; around 24% belongs to the top ten.

The CDR3 is 15 residues long. Per the germline V gene, CDR1 is SGHRS and CDR2 is YFSETQ. The ends were cut back, 4 bases at V and 1 base at J, with 12 bases in the middle. This TCR came from a man aged 25 to 40 in good health. The V gene is TRBV5-1, the J gene TRBJ2-1, with no clear D. Sequenced: naive CD8+ T cells sorted from blood. CDR3 protein: CASSPNLNSYNEQFF. CDR3 DNA sequence: TGCGCCAGCAGCCCCAACCTCAATTCCTACAATGAGCAGTTCTTC.